This T cell receptor beta chain was found in a study of blood T cell repertoires in COVID-19. Study-wide context: In each case, the material was cDNA or gDNA derived from T cells, B-cell-depleted T cells, or PBMCs.

The germline gives CDR1 MDHEN, CDR2 SYDVKM. The CDR3 loop spans 15 amino acids. The V and J ends lost 2 bases and 4 bases respectively, with 12 bases between them. Authors' data handling: Researchers report that nucleated cell counts were estimated from reference gene primer amplification. Repertoires were generated with immunoSEQ multiplex PCR, while TCRdb's copy carries only in-frame clones and drops some. V, J and clone size were drawn from that table, and D and trimming were deduced from the DNA. The data show under 250,000 clones, more than 75% seen once. The chain is built from TRBV28 and TRBJ1-5, with TRBD1 as a possible D gene (6 bases). This clonotype was sampled from a man over 45 who had recovered from COVID-19. Source material: peripheral blood. The CDR3 bases are TGTGCCAGCAGTTTAGCAGGGGTGTTAAATCAGCCCCAGCATTTT. It specifies CASSLAGVLNQPQHF.